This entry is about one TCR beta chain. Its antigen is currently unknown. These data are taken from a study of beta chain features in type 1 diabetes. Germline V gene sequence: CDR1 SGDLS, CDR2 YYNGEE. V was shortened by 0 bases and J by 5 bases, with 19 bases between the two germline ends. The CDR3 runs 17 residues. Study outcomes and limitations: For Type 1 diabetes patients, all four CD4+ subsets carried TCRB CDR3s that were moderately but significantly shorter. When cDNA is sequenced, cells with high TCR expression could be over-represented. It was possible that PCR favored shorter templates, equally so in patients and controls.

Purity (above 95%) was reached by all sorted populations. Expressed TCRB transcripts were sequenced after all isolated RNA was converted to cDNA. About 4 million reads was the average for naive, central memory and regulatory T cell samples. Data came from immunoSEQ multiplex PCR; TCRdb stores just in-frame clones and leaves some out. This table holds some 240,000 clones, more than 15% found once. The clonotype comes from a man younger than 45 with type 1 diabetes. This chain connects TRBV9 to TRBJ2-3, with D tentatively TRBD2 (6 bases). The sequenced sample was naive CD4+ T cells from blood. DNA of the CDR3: TGTGCCAGCAGCGTAGCGCCCCCCAGCGGGTCGAAAGATACGCAGTATTTT. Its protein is CASSVAPPSGSKDTQYF.